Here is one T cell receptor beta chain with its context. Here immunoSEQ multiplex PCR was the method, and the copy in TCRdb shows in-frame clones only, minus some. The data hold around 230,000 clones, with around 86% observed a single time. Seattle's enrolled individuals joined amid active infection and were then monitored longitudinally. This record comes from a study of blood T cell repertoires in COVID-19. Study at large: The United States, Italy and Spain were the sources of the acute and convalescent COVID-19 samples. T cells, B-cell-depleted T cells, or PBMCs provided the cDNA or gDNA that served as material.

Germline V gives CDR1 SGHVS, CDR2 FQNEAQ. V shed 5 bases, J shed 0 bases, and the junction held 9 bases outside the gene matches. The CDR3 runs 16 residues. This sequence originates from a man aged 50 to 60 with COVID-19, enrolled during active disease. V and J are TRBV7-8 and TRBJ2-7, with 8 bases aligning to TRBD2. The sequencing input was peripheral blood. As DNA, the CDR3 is TGTGCCAGCAGCACCAGCACTAGCGGCGTCTCCTACGAGCAGTACTTC. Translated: CASSTSTSGVSYEQYF.